This is a list of T cell receptor beta chains from one sample in a study of shared clonotypes between healthy human individuals. The repertoire was sequenced with immunoSEQ multiplex PCR; TCRdb's copy has only in-frame clones and lacks some. The table includes about 2.1 million clones, around 93% detected once. The specimen was naive CD8+ T cells from PBMCs. The receptors here all came from a man between 18 and 35 years old in good health. Some clones in this sample may be carry-over from other donors' samples. Both conserved end residues are part of each CDR3. D genes are given only for firm matches. A clone size is listed for some rows: how often the clone was seen (once, few, many), or a class if it is expanded.

D	V	size	J	CDR3	DNA
TRBD1	TRBV4-1	few	TRBJ1-1	CASSHDRGGTEAFF	TGCGCCAGCAGCCATGACAGGGGCGGCACTGAAGCTTTCTTT
.	TRBV28	.	TRBJ1-4	CASTTFMETGLLANEKLFF	TGTGCCAGCACCACGTTTATGGAGACAGGATTACTGGCTAATGAAAAACTGTTTTTT
.	TRBV19	.	TRBJ2-5	CASSSRGEETQYF	TGTGCCAGTAGTTCCCGGGGAGAAGAGACCCAGTACTTC
.	TRBV29-1	.	TRBJ2-7	CSVDDTSYEQYF	TGCAGCGTTGATGACACCTCCTACGAGCAGTACTTC
TRBD2	TRBV30	.	TRBJ2-3	CAWSGGLAGVSDTQYF	TGTGCCTGGTCGGGGGGATTAGCGGGAGTCTCAGATACGCAGTATTTT
TRBD2	TRBV9	.	TRBJ2-3	CASSTRTSGPSTDTQYF	TGTGCCAGCAGCACCCGCACTAGCGGACCTAGCACAGATACGCAGTATTTT
TRBD1	TRBV19	.	TRBJ2-7	CASSIGTGAYEQYF	TGTGCCAGTAGTATAGGGACAGGAGCTTACGAGCAGTACTTC
TRBD1	TRBV25-1	.	TRBJ2-3	CASSDGQGARTDTQYF	TGTGCCAGCAGTGACGGACAGGGAGCCAGGACAGATACGCAGTATTTT
.	TRBV28	.	TRBJ2-7	CASSLLGERSYEQYF	TGTGCCAGCAGTTTATTAGGGGAGAGGTCCTACGAGCAGTACTTC
TRBD1	TRBV6-5	.	TRBJ2-7	CASRTGTGVSYEQYF	TGTGCCAGCAGAACCGGGACAGGGGTTTCCTACGAGCAGTACTTC
.	TRBV13	.	TRBJ2-2	CASTLQGIGELFF	TGTGCCAGCACCCTCCAGGGTATCGGGGAGCTGTTTTTT
TRBD1	TRBV10-1	.	TRBJ2-7	CASSDYAGTDLNEQYF	TGCGCCAGCAGTGACTATGCCGGGACAGATCTCAACGAGCAGTACTTC
.	TRBV6-1	.	TRBJ2-1	CASSEQGNRVSRGEQFF	TGTGCCAGCAGTGAACAGGGGAACAGGGTGTCCCGTGGTGAGCAGTTCTTC
.	TRBV7-9	.	TRBJ2-2	CASSYRTGELFF	TGTGCCAGCAGCTACCGCACCGGGGAGCTGTTTTTT
.	TRBV18	once	TRBJ2-7	CASSLRAVSYEQYF	TGTGCCAGCTCACTCCGGGCAGTTTCCTACGAGCAGTACTTC
.	TRBV20-1	.	TRBJ2-1	CSAREGYEQFF	TGCAGTGCTAGAGAGGGATATGAGCAGTTCTTC
.	TRBV27	.	TRBJ2-3	CASNRRARRTDTQYF	TGTGCCAGCAACCGTAGGGCTCGACGCACAGATACGCAGTATTTT
.	TRBV4-1	.	TRBJ2-3	CASSLAVGGTDTQYF	TGCGCCAGCAGCCTGGCGGTGGGGGGCACAGATACGCAGTATTTT
TRBD2	TRBV19	.	TRBJ2-1	CASSPGLGVGNEQFF	TGTGCCAGTAGTCCCGGACTAGGGGTTGGCAATGAGCAGTTCTTC
TRBD1	TRBV5-1	.	TRBJ2-7	CASSLGTVTPSYEQYF	TGCGCCAGCAGCCTGGGGACAGTGACCCCCTCCTACGAGCAGTACTTC
TRBD2	TRBV15	.	TRBJ2-4	CATSREWQDRERDYKNIQYF	TGTGCCACCAGCAGAGAATGGCAGGACCGTGAGCGGGATTACAAAAACATTCAGTACTTC
.	TRBV19	.	TRBJ1-5	CASIGVPDSNQPQHF	TGTGCCAGTATTGGAGTTCCAGATAGCAATCAGCCCCAGCATTTT
.	TRBV2	.	TRBJ2-7	CASSPPGLGYEQYF	TGTGCCAGCAGTCCACCAGGTCTAGGGTACGAGCAGTACTTC
.	TRBV10-1	.	TRBJ1-2	CASSESGAYGYTF	TGCGCCAGCAGTGAGTCGGGGGCCTATGGCTACACCTTC
.	TRBV13	.	TRBJ1-2	CASSLRVGPHGYTF	TGTGCCAGCAGCTTACGCGTTGGTCCCCATGGCTACACCTTC
.	TRBV6-5	.	TRBJ1-2	CASSMTWGYTF	TGTGCCAGCAGTATGACTTGGGGCTACACCTTC
.	TRBV4-1	.	TRBJ2-1	CASSQRTGYNEQFF	TGCGCCAGCAGCCAACGCACAGGGTACAATGAGCAGTTCTTC
TRBD2	TRBV5-4	.	TRBJ2-1	CASSTREGYNEQFF	TGTGCCAGCAGTACCCGGGAGGGCTACAATGAGCAGTTCTTC
TRBD1	TRBV9	.	TRBJ1-3	CASSPRQGGNTIYF	TGTGCCAGCAGCCCCCGACAGGGCGGAAACACCATATATTTT
TRBD1	TRBV19	.	TRBJ1-2	CATADRAYGYTF	TGTGCCACCGCGGACAGGGCCTATGGCTACACCTTC
.	TRBV7-9	.	TRBJ2-5	CASSPPSTAGKTQYF	TGTGCCAGCAGCCCTCCGTCGACAGCCGGGAAGACCCAGTACTTC
.	TRBV7-3	.	TRBJ2-7	CASSLGQGTTYEQYF	TGTGCCAGCAGTTTAGGCCAGGGGACCACCTACGAGCAGTACTTC
TRBD1	TRBV11-3	.	TRBJ2-2	CASSLHLGQGAGELFF	TGTGCCAGCAGCTTACATTTGGGACAGGGGGCCGGGGAGCTGTTTTTT
.	TRBV15	.	TRBJ2-3	CATSRAGSTDTQYF	TGTGCCACCAGCAGAGCCGGGAGCACAGATACGCAGTATTTT
.	TRBV18	.	TRBJ2-7	CASSPGGRSGSYEQYF	TGTGCCAGCTCACCTGGGGGCAGGTCCGGCTCCTACGAGCAGTACTTC
.	TRBV19	.	TRBJ2-1	CASSIVANSYNEQFF	TGTGCCAGTAGTATTGTGGCCAATTCCTACAATGAGCAGTTCTTC
TRBD2	TRBV5-1	.	TRBJ2-1	CASSPQREGFSEQFF	TGCGCCAGCAGCCCCCAGCGGGAGGGATTTTCGGAGCAGTTCTTC
.	TRBV29-1	.	TRBJ2-7	CSVDVPNRASYEQYF	TGCAGCGTTGATGTTCCAAACAGGGCATCCTACGAGCAGTACTTC
.	TRBV7-9	.	TRBJ1-1	CASSLVHGSGEAFF	TGTGCCAGCAGCTTAGTCCATGGCTCGGGTGAAGCTTTCTTT
TRBD1	TRBV7-9	.	TRBJ2-7	CASSSQTGASSYEQYF	TGTGCCAGCAGCAGCCAGACAGGGGCGAGCTCCTACGAGCAGTACTTC
TRBD1	TRBV11-3	.	TRBJ2-7	CASSPDREIDEQYF	TGTGCCAGCAGCCCGGACAGGGAGATTGACGAGCAGTACTTC
.	TRBV28	.	TRBJ1-1	CASSLWGVGSEAFF	TGTGCCAGCAGTTTGTGGGGTGTGGGTTCTGAAGCTTTCTTT
TRBD2	TRBV29-1	.	TRBJ2-5	CSVEGGGTTETQYF	TGCAGCGTTGAAGGCGGGGGAACGACAGAGACCCAGTACTTC
.	TRBV4-3	.	TRBJ2-1	CASSQDPGNYNEQFF	TGCGCCAGCAGCCAAGATCCCGGTAACTACAATGAGCAGTTCTTC
.	TRBV21-1	.	TRBJ1-5	CASSVQGSNQPQHF	TGTGCCAGCAGCGTTCAAGGGAGCAATCAGCCCCAGCATTTT
TRBD2	TRBV27	once	TRBJ2-1	CASSTSPGLAGDNEQFF	TGTGCCAGCAGTACGTCCCCCGGACTAGCGGGAGACAATGAGCAGTTCTTC
.	TRBV4-3	.	TRBJ1-2	CASSQGREFYNLYGYTF	TGCGCCAGCAGCCAGGGAAGGGAATTCTATAATCTCTATGGCTACACCTTC
.	TRBV27	.	TRBJ1-1	CASSLLPGQGPRNEAFF	TGTGCCAGCAGTTTACTCCCTGGGCAAGGCCCTCGGAATGAAGCTTTCTTT
.	TRBV15	.	TRBJ2-7	CATSRVELGWESSYEQYF	TGTGCCACCAGCAGAGTGGAGTTAGGGTGGGAAAGCTCCTACGAGCAGTACTTC
TRBD1	TRBV9	.	TRBJ1-1	CASSVEGAGAEAFF	TGTGCCAGCAGCGTAGAGGGGGCAGGGGCTGAAGCTTTCTTT
TRBD1	TRBV11-2	.	TRBJ1-4	CASSSRTGDLATNEKLFF	TGTGCCAGCAGCTCCCGGACAGGGGACCTTGCAACTAATGAAAAACTGTTTTTT
.	TRBV4-2	.	TRBJ2-1	CASSQGGPHYNEQFF	TGTGCCAGCAGCCAAGGCGGGCCCCACTACAATGAGCAGTTCTTC